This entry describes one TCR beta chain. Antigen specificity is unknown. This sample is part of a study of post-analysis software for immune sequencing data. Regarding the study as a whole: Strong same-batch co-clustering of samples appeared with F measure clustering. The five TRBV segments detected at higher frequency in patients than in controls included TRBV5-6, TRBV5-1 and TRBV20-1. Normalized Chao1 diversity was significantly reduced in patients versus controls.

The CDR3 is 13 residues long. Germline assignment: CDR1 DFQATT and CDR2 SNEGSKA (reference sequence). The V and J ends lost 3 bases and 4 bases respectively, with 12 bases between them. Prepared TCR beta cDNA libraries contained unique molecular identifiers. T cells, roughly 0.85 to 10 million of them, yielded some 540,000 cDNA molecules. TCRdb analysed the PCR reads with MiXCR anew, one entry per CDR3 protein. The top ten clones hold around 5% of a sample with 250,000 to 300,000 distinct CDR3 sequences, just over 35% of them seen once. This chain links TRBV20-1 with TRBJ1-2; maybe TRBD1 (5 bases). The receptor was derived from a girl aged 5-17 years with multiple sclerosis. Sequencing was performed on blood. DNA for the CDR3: TGCAGTGCTAGCGCGACAGCTAGCTATGGCTACACCTTC. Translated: CSASATASYGYTF.